This TCR beta chain came from a study of early T cells in non-severe SARS-CoV-2 infection. Study-wide background: With bulk RNA from unsorted whole blood as input, sequencing yielded unpaired chains.

Germline V lookup: CDR1 LGHNA, CDR2 YSLEER. This CDR3 region has 15 residues. V trimming: 0 bases; J trimming: 4 bases; junction bases outside the gene matches: 4. TCRdb analysed the 5' RACE reads with MiXCR anew, one entry per CDR3 protein. Seen here are tens of thousands of distinct CDR3 sequences, around 4.6% observed once, and the top ten hold 4.9%. This clonotype has a count of ten or more. The receptor's source is an adult who was a healthcare worker with PCR-confirmed SARS-CoV-2 infection or an uninfected control (not recorded which). The J gene is TRBJ2-7, the V gene TRBV4-3, with TRBD2 identical over 9 bases. The specimen was whole blood. DNA for the CDR3: TGCGCCAGCAGCCAAGAGGTAGCGGGAGTTTACGAGCAGTACTTC. It specifies CASSQEVAGVYEQYF.